A selection of T cell receptor beta chains follows, all from one sample in a study of radiation and T cells in renal cell carcinoma. Sequenced by immunoSEQ multiplex PCR; TCRdb stores in-frame clones only, minus some. The sample lists roughly 150,000 clones, approximately 88% seen once, with 10% to 15% in the top ten. The sample here was blood, taken from a patient whose treatment included radiotherapy and nephrectomy. The receptor source for this set is a woman between 45 and 60 years old with renal cell carcinoma. The CDR3 runs from the conserved cysteine through the conserved F or W. Each record gives: D gene, J gene, V gene, clone size, CDR3 DNA, CDR3 protein. D genes are given only for firm matches. Clone size is not always given. Where it is, it says once, few, many or a class for expanded clones.

>TRBD1|TRBJ1-5|TRBV5-6|.
TGTGCCAGCAGCTATAACAGGGGGCGGCAGCCCCAGCATTTT
CASSYNRGRQPQHF
>TRBD1|TRBJ1-1|TRBV18|.
TGTGCCAGCTCGTCGGGACAGGGGGGCACTGAAGCTTTCTTT
CASSSGQGGTEAFF
>.|TRBJ1-6|TRBV7-6|.
TGTGCCAGCAGCCCCCGTAACACCAGTTCACCCCTCCACTTT
CASSPRNTSSPLHF
>TRBD1|TRBJ1-3|TRBV6-5|.
TGTGCCAGCAGTTTGACAGGGACTCTCTCTGGAAACACCATATATTTT
CASSLTGTLSGNTIYF
>.|TRBJ1-4|TRBV7-6|.
TGTGCCAGCAGCTCCCACATGGAACTGTTTTTT
CASSSHMELFF
>.|TRBJ1-4|TRBV6-6|.
TGTGCCAGCAGTTACGGGGGTAGGACTAATGAAAAACTGTTTTTT
CASSYGGRTNEKLFF
>.|TRBJ2-7|TRBV4-1|.
TGCGCCAGCAGCCAAGGTCTCCGGGGGGCAGGACACGAGCAGTACTTC
CASSQGLRGAGHEQYF
>TRBD1|TRBJ2-5|TRBV29-1|.
TGCAGCGTTTCCCCCGGAACAGGGGGAGAGACCCAGTACTTC
CSVSPGTGGETQYF
>TRBD1|TRBJ2-5|TRBV7-2|once
TGTGCCAGCAGCTTAGGCAGGGGGAAAGAGACCCAGTACTTC
CASSLGRGKETQYF
>.|TRBJ1-2|TRBV6-6|.
TGTGCCAGCAGCTCGACAGTATCCTATGGCTACACCTTC
CASSSTVSYGYTF
>.|TRBJ2-5|TRBV4-1|.
TGCGCCAGCAGCCAAGTGGGGGCGACCCAGTACTTC
CASSQVGATQYF
>TRBD2|TRBJ2-7|TRBV18|.
TGTGCCAGCTCCCGAGGGACTAGTATCGACGAGCAGTACTTC
CASSRGTSIDEQYF
>.|TRBJ1-2|TRBV7-9|.
TGTGCCAGCAGCTTAGATCAGGGCGTAAACTATGGCTACACCTTC
CASSLDQGVNYGYTF
>.|TRBJ2-4|TRBV4-1|.
TGCGCCAGCAGCCAGCTACAAGTAAACATTCAGTACTTC
CASSQLQVNIQYF
>TRBD2|TRBJ2-3|TRBV4-3|.
TGCGCCAGCAGCCAAGAGGAGCGGGGGGCTTTAGATACGCAGTATTTT
CASSQEERGALDTQYF
>TRBD1|TRBJ2-7|TRBV2|.
TGTGCCAGCAGCGGGACAGCTCTCTCGGGGGAGCAGTACTTC
CASSGTALSGEQYF
>TRBD2|TRBJ2-1|TRBV4-1|.
TGCGCCAGCAGCCCAGAAGGCGGGGGAGTTTACAATGAGCAGTTCTTC
CASSPEGGGVYNEQFF
>TRBD2|TRBJ2-5|TRBV5-8|.
TGTGCCAGCAGCTTGGGACTAGCGGCTATACAAGAGACCCAGTACTTC
CASSLGLAAIQETQYF
>.|TRBJ1-2|TRBV4-3|.
TGCGCCAACAGCCAAGTCCCCGTGGGGGTCTATGGCTACACCTTC
CANSQVPVGVYGYTF
>.|TRBJ1-1|TRBV5-6|.
TGTGCCAGCAGCTTGGCGGTACAGGGATTATACACTGAAGCTTTCTTT
CASSLAVQGLYTEAFF
>.|TRBJ1-2|TRBV2|.
TGTGCCAGCAGTGCGAGATTCGGCTACACCTTC
CASSARFGYTF